This T cell receptor beta chain was profiled in a study of control samples from healthy donors and cancer patients. Trimming removed 7 bases from V and 3 bases from J; junction bases left unmatched: 16. This CDR3 is 17 amino acids long. Germline loops: CDR1 SQVTM, CDR2 ANQGSEA. Only in-frame clones appear in the TCRdb table, and some are missing; sequencing was by immunoSEQ multiplex PCR. The sample yields about 140,000 clones, about 89% seen once. This receptor was identified in a man younger than 35 in good health. The chain is built from TRBV29-1 and TRBJ1-4; 8 nucleotides agree with TRBD1. The specimen sequenced was blood. CDR3 coding DNA: TGCAGCGCCGGACAGGGAGGAGGCCCCAAAGCTAATGAAAAACTGTTTTTT. It encodes CSAGQGGGPKANEKLFF.